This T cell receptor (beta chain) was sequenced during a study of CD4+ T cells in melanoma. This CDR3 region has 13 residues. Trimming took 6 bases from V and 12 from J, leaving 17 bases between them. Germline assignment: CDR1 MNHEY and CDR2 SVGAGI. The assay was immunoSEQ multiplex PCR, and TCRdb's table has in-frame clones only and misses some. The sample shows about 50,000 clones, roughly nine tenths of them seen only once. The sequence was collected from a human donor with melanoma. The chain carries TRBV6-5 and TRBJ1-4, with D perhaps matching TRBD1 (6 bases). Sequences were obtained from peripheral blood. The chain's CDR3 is CASSFGTGRELFF. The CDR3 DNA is TGTGCCAGCAGCTTTGGAACAGGGAGGGAACTGTTTTTT.